The next 3 T cell receptor beta chains were all read from a single sample in a study of cytomegalovirus exposure and HLA in healthy donors. Primers included in the PCR were 60 Vbeta and 13 Jbeta primers. The table came from immunoSEQ multiplex PCR; TCRdb's copy has only in-frame clones and leaves some out. The table shows 150,000 to 200,000 clones, with more than 65% occurring only once. Sequenced sample: PBMCs. All receptors come from a woman between 25 and 40 years old in good health and CMV-seropositive.

V and J are TRBV27 and TRBJ1-2; 9 bases fit TRBD1. Germline values: CDR1 MNHEY, CDR2 SMNVEV (reference sequence). The V and J ends lost 5 bases and 0 bases, in that order; junction bases with no gene match: 10. The CDR3 loop spans 17 amino acids. For the CDR3, the DNA is TGTGCCAGCAGTCCGGCGTGGACAGGGGCGACTAACTATGGCTACACCTTC. Translating it yields CASSPAWTGATNYGYTF.

About this clone itself: One end of the junction does not line up with germline, which may come from a read error. The V gene is TRBV7-9, the J gene TRBJ2-1, with TRBD2 identical over 8 bases. The V gene's germline CDR1 is SEHNR and CDR2 FQNEAQ (reference sequence). There are 16 residues in the CDR3. The CDR3, as DNA: TGTTCCAGCAGCTTAGCTCGGGGGGGCGTCTACAATGAGCAGTTCTTC. Translating it yields CSSSLARGGVYNEQFF.

The V and J genes are TRBV7-8 and TRBJ1-3; D remains unclear. The CDR3 sequence is 17 residues long. V was trimmed by 1 base and J by 0 bases, leaving 13 bases between them. Per the germline V gene, CDR1 is SGHVS and CDR2 is FQNEAQ. The CDR3 nucleotides read TGTGCCAGCAGCTTAGGATCCGCAGGCTTCTCTGGAAACACCATATATTTT. Protein: CASSLGSAGFSGNTIYF.